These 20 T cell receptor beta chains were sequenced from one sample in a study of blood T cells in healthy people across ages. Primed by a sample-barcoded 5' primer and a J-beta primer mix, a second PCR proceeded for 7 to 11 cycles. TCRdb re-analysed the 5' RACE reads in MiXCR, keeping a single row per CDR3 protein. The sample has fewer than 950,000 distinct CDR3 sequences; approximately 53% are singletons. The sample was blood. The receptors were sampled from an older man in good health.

The CDR3 coding sequence is TGTGCCAGCAGCCAAGGGGAGGTTGGTTCCAGAGACGCGTATTTT. Translated, it gives CASSQGEVGSRDAYF. The rearrangement links TRBV4-2 to TRBJ2-3; D possibly corresponds to TRBD2 (6 bases). Germline V gene data show CDR1 as LGHNA and CDR2 as YNFKEQ. Trimming removed 1 base from V and 14 bases from J, with 22 bases in between. The CDR3 sequence is 15 residues long.

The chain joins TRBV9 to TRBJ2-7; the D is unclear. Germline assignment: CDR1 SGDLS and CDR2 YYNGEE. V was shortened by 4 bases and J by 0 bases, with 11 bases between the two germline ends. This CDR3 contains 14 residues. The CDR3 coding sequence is TGTGCCAGCAGCCCTCTCTTGAGCTCCTACGAGCAGTACTTC. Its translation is CASSPLLSSYEQYF.

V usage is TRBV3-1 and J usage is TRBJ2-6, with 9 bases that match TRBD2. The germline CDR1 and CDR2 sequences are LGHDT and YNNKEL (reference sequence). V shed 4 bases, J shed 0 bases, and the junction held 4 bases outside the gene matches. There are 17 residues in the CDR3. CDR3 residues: CASSLGLANSGANVLTF. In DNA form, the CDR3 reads TGTGCCAGCAGCCTCGGACTAGCGAACTCTGGGGCCAACGTCCTGACTTTC. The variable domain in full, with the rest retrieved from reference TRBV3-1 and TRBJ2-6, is DTAVSQTPKYLVTQMGNDKSIKCEQNLGHDTMYWYKQDSKKFLKIMFSYNNKELIINETVPNRFSPKSPDKAHLNLHINSLELGDSAVYFCASSLGLANSGANVLTFGAGSRLTVL.

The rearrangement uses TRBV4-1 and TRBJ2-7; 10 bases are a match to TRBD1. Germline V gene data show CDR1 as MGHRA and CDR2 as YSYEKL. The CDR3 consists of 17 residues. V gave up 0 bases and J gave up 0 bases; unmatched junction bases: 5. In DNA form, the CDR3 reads TGCGCCAGCAGCCAAGATTGGGGACAGGGGAGCTCCTACGAGCAGTACTTC. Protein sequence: CASSQDWGQGSSYEQYF.

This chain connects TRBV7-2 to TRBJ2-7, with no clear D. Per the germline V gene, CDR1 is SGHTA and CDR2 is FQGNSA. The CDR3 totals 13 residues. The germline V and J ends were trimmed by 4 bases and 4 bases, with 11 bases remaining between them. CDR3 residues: CASSSPWVYEQYF. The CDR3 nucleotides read TGTGCCAGCAGCTCCCCGTGGGTGTACGAGCAGTACTTC.

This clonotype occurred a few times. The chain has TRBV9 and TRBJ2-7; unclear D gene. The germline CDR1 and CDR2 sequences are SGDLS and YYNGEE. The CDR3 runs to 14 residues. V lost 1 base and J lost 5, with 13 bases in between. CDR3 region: CASSVSRAPNEQYF. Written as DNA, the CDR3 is TGTGCCAGCAGCGTATCACGGGCCCCCAACGAGCAGTACTTC.

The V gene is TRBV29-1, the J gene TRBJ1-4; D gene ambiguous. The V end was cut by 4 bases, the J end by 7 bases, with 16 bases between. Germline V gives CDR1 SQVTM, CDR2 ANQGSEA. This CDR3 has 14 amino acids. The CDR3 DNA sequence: TGCAGCGTTGTCCGGCCGAATACGGGTGAAAAACTGTTTTTT. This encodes CSVVRPNTGEKLFF. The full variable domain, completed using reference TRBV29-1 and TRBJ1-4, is SAVISQKPSRDICQRGTSLTIQCQVDSQVTMMFWYRQQPGQSLTLIATANQGSEATYESGFVIDKFPISRPNLTFSTLTVSNMSPEDSSIYLCSVVRPNTGEKLFFGSGTQLSVL.

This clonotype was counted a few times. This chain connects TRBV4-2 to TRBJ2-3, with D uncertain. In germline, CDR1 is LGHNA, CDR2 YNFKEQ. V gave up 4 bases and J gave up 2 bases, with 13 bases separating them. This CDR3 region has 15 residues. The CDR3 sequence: CASSPPLVVTDTQYF. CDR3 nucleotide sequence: TGTGCCAGCAGCCCCCCTCTTGTCGTCACAGATACGCAGTATTTT.

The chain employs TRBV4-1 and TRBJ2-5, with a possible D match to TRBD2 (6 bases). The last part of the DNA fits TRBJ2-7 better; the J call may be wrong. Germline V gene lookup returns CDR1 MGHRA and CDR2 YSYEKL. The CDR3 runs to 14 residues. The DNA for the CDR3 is TGCGCCAGCAGCCTACGACCGGGGGTCTACGAGCAGTACTTC. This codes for CASSLRPGVYEQYF.

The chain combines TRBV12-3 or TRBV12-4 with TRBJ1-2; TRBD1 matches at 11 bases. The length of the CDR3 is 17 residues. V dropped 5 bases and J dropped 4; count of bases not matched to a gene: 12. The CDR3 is CASSPRPGTGGSYGYTF. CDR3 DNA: TGTGCCAGCAGTCCTCGTCCCGGGACAGGGGGAAGCTATGGCTACACCTTC.

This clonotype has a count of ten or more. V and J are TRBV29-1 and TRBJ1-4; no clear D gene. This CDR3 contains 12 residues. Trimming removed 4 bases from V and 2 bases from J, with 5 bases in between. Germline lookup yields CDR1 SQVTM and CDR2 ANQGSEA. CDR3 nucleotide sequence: TGCAGCGTTGCGCAGACTAATGAAAAACTGTTTTTT. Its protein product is CSVAQTNEKLFF. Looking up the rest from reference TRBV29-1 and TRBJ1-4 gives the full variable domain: SAVISQKPSRDICQRGTSLTIQCQVDSQVTMMFWYRQQPGQSLTLIATANQGSEATYESGFVIDKFPISRPNLTFSTLTVSNMSPEDSSIYLCSVAQTNEKLFFGSGTQLSVL.

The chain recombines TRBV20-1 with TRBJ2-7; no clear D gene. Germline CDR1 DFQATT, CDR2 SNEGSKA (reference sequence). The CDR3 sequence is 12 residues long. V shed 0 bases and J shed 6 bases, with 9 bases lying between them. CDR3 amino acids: CSAREVGREQYF. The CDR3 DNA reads TGCAGTGCTAGAGAGGTAGGGCGCGAGCAGTACTTC.

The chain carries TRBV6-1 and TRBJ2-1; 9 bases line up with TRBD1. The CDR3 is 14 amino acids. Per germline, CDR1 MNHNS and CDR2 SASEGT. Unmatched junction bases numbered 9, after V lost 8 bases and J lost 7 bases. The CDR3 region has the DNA TGTGCCAGCTATGGGACAGGGACAGGGAATGAGCAGTTCTTC. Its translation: CASYGTGTGNEQFF.

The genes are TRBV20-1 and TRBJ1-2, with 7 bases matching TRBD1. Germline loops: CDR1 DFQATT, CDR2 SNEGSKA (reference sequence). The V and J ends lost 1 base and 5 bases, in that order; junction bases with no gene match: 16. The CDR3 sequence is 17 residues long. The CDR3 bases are TGCAGTGCTAGAGTGAGAGGGACAGATTTTTCTGGGTATGGCTACACCTTC. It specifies CSARVRGTDFSGYGYTF.

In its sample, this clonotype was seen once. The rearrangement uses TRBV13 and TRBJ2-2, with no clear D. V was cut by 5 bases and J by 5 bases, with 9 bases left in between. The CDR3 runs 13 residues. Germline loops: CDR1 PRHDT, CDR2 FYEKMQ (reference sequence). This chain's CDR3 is CASSQYGTGELFF. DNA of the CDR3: TGTGCCAGCAGCCAATATGGGACCGGGGAGCTGTTTTTT.

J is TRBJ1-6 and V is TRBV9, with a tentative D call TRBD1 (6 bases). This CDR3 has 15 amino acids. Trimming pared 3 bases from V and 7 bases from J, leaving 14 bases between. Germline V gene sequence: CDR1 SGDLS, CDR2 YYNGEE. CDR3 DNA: TGTGCCAGCAGCGCGACAGGTTTTGGGAATTCACCCCTCCACTTT. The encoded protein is CASSATGFGNSPLHF.

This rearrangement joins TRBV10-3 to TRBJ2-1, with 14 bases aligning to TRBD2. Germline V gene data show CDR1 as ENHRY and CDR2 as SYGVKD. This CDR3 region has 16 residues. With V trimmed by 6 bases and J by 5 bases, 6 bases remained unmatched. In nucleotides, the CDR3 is TGTGCCATCAGCGCCAGACTAGCGGGAGGGGACAATGAGCAGTTCTTC. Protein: CAISARLAGGDNEQFF.

In nucleotides, the CDR3 is TGTGCCAGCAGCCCGAGGGAAAATGAGCAGTACTTC. This gives the protein CASSPRENEQYF. The genes are TRBV7-9 and TRBJ2-5, with a weak D call TRBD2 (5 bases). The germline V gene has CDR1 SEHNR and CDR2 FQNEAQ (reference sequence). The CDR3 extends over 12 amino acids. Trimming shortened V by 5 bases and J by 11 bases, and 15 bases separated the two germline ends.

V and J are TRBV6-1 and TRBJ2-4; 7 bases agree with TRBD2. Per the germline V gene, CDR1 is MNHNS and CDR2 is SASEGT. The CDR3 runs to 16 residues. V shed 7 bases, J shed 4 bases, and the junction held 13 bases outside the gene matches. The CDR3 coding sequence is TGTGCCAGCAAAAGCCCCGAGGCGGGGGTTAAAAACATTCAGTACTTC. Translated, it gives CASKSPEAGVKNIQYF.

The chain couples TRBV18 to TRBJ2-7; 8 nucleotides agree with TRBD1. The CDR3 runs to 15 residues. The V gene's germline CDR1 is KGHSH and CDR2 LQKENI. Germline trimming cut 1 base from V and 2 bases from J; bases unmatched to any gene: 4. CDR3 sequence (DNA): TGTGCCAGCTCACCACAGGCGACAGGGGCCTACGAGCAGTACTTC. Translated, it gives CASSPQATGAYEQYF. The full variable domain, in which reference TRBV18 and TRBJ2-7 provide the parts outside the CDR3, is NAGVMQNPRHLVRRRGQEARLRCSPMKGHSHVYWYRQLPEEGLKFMVYLQKENIIDESGMPKERFSAEFPKEGPSILRIQQVVRGDSAAYFCASSPQATGAYEQYFGPGTRLTVT.